This T cell receptor (beta chain) was identified in a study of control samples from healthy donors and cancer patients. Measured with immunoSEQ multiplex PCR; TCRdb has only the in-frame clones, and not every one. The sample has roughly 60,000 clones, less than 95% seen once. This CDR3 spans 15 amino acids. The germline CDR1 and CDR2 sequences are LGHNA and YNFKEQ. Deletions cut 0 bases from V and 2 bases from J, with 9 bases between. Sequenced input: blood. This receptor was taken from a man between 25 and 39 years old in good health. V is TRBV4-2 and J is TRBJ2-3; no reliable D call. The CDR3 loop reads CASSQEDRSTDTQYF. The CDR3 DNA is TGTGCCAGCAGCCAAGAGGACCGTTCCACAGATACGCAGTATTTT.